This T cell receptor (beta chain) emerged from a study of memory CD4+ T cells and cytomegalovirus serostatus. Single viable CD3+CD4+CD8-CD45RO+ cells were sorted as the memory CD4+ T cells. Using immunoSEQ multiplex PCR, the repertoire was profiled, and TCRdb retains in-frame clones only, with some absent. This repertoire shows 75,000 to 90,000 clones, approximately 84% found once; its top ten account for roughly 0.85%. Germline V gives CDR1 SGHRS, CDR2 YFSETQ. The CDR3 totals 12 residues. V was clipped by 0 bases and J by 5 bases, with 5 bases between them. Comments on this clone: Different DNA sequences within this sample yield the same CDR3.

The gene calls are TRBV5-1 and TRBJ1-1, with D uncertain. The sequence was collected from an adult in good health and CMV-seronegative. The sequencing sample was made of memory CD4+ T cells from blood. The CDR3 coding sequence is TGCGCCAGCAGCTTGGGATCGACTGAAGCTTTCTTT. Protein sequence: CASSLGSTEAFF.